Sequencing of this T cell receptor (beta chain) was carried out in a study of blood T cells in healthy people across ages. Findings of the study overall: PBMCs were not sorted, which prevented a conclusive comparison of naive versus antigen-experienced cells. There were more naive CD4+ cells and higher diversity in long-lived donors than in aged donors.

Alongside a J-beta primer mix, a sample-barcoded 5' primer served in a second PCR lasting about 7 to 12 cycles. One entry per CDR3 protein, called by TCRdb with MiXCR from the 5' RACE reads. The sample lists around 1,900,000 distinct CDR3 sequences; roughly two fifths were seen once. This CDR3 is 16 amino acids long. The germline gives CDR1 MNHEY, CDR2 SVGEGT. Trimming took 6 bases from V and 7 from J; bases not matched to a gene: 9. Isolated per sample were at least 6 million PBMCs. As regards this clonotype: Its specificity is unknown.

The sample taken for sequencing was blood. This chain links TRBV6-2 or TRBV6-3 with TRBJ2-1, with 13 bases fitting TRBD2. The sequence was obtained from a human donor in good health. The CDR3 is CASSPQLAGGRNEQFF. In DNA, the CDR3 is TGTGCCAGCAGCCCCCAACTAGCGGGGGGGCGGAATGAGCAGTTCTTC.